A selection of T cell receptor beta chains follows, all from one sample in a study of CD8 T cells in ankylosing spondylitis. Each CDR3 protein is one row after TCRdb ran MiXCR on the 5' RACE reads. Of some 450,000 distinct CDR3 sequences listed, more than 15% were seen once; the top ten hold just over 1%. Sequenced input: blood, either unsorted or a sorted T cell fraction (not recorded which). The source of these receptors is a male donor with ankylosing spondylitis. The CDR3 runs from the conserved cysteine through the conserved F or W. Each record gives: CDR3 length, V gene, J gene, clone size, CDR3 protein. For some rows the clone size is stated as once, few or many, or as a class when expanded; others skip it.

>14|TRBV12-3/TRBV12-4|TRBJ1-1|many
CASSFRGSNTEAFF
>15|TRBV7-2|TRBJ2-1|few
CASNLAAVGTGEQFF
>16|TRBV20-1|TRBJ1-2|NA
CSARDITRDSAYGYTF
>12|TRBV6-5|TRBJ2-4|few
CASSYSTGVRYF
>14|TRBV7-9|TRBJ2-7|NA
CASSLRQGVYEQYF
>14|TRBV10-1|TRBJ2-2|NA
CASSFDRSTGELFF
>18|TRBV20-1|TRBJ2-1|NA
CSARDRSRPLSSYNEQFF
>14|TRBV7-9|TRBJ2-3|NA
CASSLQRGTDTQYF
>15|TRBV20-1|TRBJ2-7|NA
CSASKAGTGPYEQYF
>11|TRBV12-3/TRBV12-4|TRBJ2-3|many
CASTNLDTQYF
>14|TRBV3-1|TRBJ2-5|few
CASSLPSGKETQYF
>16|TRBV7-2|TRBJ2-5|few
CASSRSLVASLGTQYF
>13|TRBV29-1|TRBJ2-7|few
CSVAGTGAIEQYF
>15|TRBV19|TRBJ1-5|NA
CASSRGDRSNQPQHF
>14|TRBV2|TRBJ2-7|few
CASSLAGTTYEQYF
>15|TRBV4-1|TRBJ1-3|NA
CASSQYGTVGNTIYF
>15|TRBV18|TRBJ1-2|NA
CASSPGPQGSYGYTF
>13|TRBV10-3|TRBJ2-1|many
CAINGGINNEQFF
>17|TRBV7-9|TRBJ1-2|NA
CASSQGQGKESNYGYTF
>14|TRBV19|TRBJ2-5|few
CASRPDRVYGTQYF
>12|TRBV7-2|TRBJ2-2|many
CASSFQGWELFF
>13|TRBV20-1|TRBJ1-5|few
CSASLRSNQPQHF
>11|TRBV7-2|TRBJ1-1|NA
CASSYDRGAFF
>20|TRBV7-3|TRBJ2-3|NA
CASSFKGWGLAGGPADTQYF